The rows below give T cell receptor beta chains drawn from one sample of a study of blood T cell repertoires in COVID-19. Some clones are missing from TCRdb's copy, which holds only in-frame ones; the method was immunoSEQ multiplex PCR. The profile shows 6,000 to 8,000 clones, approximately 80% of them singletons. Sample: peripheral blood. These receptors came from a human donor in a cohort sampled during active COVID-19. The conserved cysteine and the conserved F or W are not part of the CDR3 here. A D gene is named only where the DNA matches it firmly.

>TRBV9|-
ASSATSQETQY
>TRBV5-1|TRBD2
ASSYLAGGPNEQF
>TRBV18|TRBD1
ASLGQGAEKLF
>TRBV18|TRBD2
ASSPRGGLYNEQF
>TRBV10-1|TRBD2
ASSDYTGGPNEQF
>TRBV11-1|-
ASSLDRERTEAF
>TRBV6-1|-
ASSDPGLPGTQY
>TRBV4-3|-
ASSQDPGVRAVGEKLF
>TRBV5-1|-
ASSLDQGGEKLF
>TRBV21-1|-
ASSKGGGQETQY
>TRBV18|TRBD2
ASSQRTSGSITGELF
>TRBV3-1/TRBV3-2|TRBD1
ASSPELAGGNTGELF
>TRBV7-2|TRBD2
ASSLKPGGAGELF
>TRBV29-1|-
SVEDSFSGNTIY
>TRBV7-6|-
ASSLEVPGVGQPQH
>TRBV30|-
AWSVGLLGGISNQPQH
>TRBV15|-
ATSRVVRVGETQY
>TRBV5-6|-
ASSVGQLQETQY
>TRBV29-1|-
SVALTAYEQY
>TRBV2|-
ASSDVGGPEAF
>TRBV7-6|TRBD1
ASSLRQGPFNEQF
>TRBV6-2/TRBV6-3|-
ASSSGSSYNSPLH
>TRBV27|-
ASSLFSFPGEAF
>TRBV19|TRBD1
ASSSPTGQKETQY
>TRBV6-2/TRBV6-3|-
ASSSQGHEQY
>TRBV4-1|-
ASSQDKSGVSEELF
>TRBV5-1|TRBD2
ASSLVAGGRETQY
>TRBV7-2|TRBD1
ASTGQGGQPQH
>TRBV14|TRBD1
ASSPRQGGTEAF
>TRBV18|TRBD1
ASSLRDRNTGELF
>TRBV6-5|-
ASRVVEGFNQPQH
>TRBV5-1|TRBD2
ASSLAGGLRTYEQY
>TRBV4-1|-
ASSQPAGHSYNEQF
>TRBV6-5|TRBD1
ASSYTQGANTEAF
>TRBV24-1|-
ATSGGGTDTQY
>TRBV2|TRBD1
ASLGQGTNEKLF
>TRBV7-9|-
ASSPGLYEQY
>TRBV10-2|-
ASVALASGTQY
>TRBV4-1|-
ASSHTTAGTEAF
>TRBV3-1/TRBV3-2|TRBD1
ASSSYQGAGYGYT
>TRBV18|-
ASSLDMTEGGPQH
>TRBV3-1/TRBV3-2|-
ASSQDGLSFGSQY
>TRBV19|-
ASTLTDRTNYGYT
>TRBV19|-
ASGMNTEAF
>TRBV6-5|-
ASSHPERGETQY
>TRBV27|-
ASSLGSPEPQH
>TRBV9|-
ASSRGGGSGANVLT
>TRBV4-1|TRBD2
ASSPGVTSGTDTQY
>TRBV6-5|-
ASSYSSGVSGNTIY
>TRBV6-2/TRBV6-3|-
ASSPNTEYGYT
>TRBV11-1|-
ASSWTDGTDTQY
>TRBV19|-
ASSMGGGTNEQF
>TRBV6-2/TRBV6-3|TRBD2
ASSPGTSGGLWATDTQY
>TRBV11-3|TRBD2
ASSLAGGPGELF
>TRBV7-3|TRBD2
ASSLSLAGEPDTQY
>TRBV14|-
ASSPVGGFSGNTIY
>TRBV4-2|-
ASSQEVGGVSNQPQH
>TRBV7-8|-
ASSLAGDYGYT
>TRBV19|TRBD2
ASSIGTSGATDTQY